This T cell receptor (beta chain) originates from a study of blood T cell repertoires in COVID-19. As for the study in general: Acute-phase and convalescent COVID-19 samples originated in the United States, Italy and Spain. PBMCs, B-cell-depleted T cells, or T cells were the source of the cDNA or gDNA that made up the material.

The CDR3 runs 14 residues. Trimming shortened V by 3 bases and J by 4 bases, and 13 bases separated the two germline ends. Germline values: CDR1 SGHRS, CDR2 YFSETQ. Per the original data handling: Nucleated cell number was recorded as an estimate derived from reference gene primer amplification. Generated by immunoSEQ multiplex PCR, the TCRdb table keeps only in-frame clones and is missing some. The D gene and trimming were derived from the DNA, and the V and J assignments and clone size from that table. The sample has 250,000 or so clones, around nine tenths seen once. The receptor comes from a woman aged 55-70 years with acute or convalescent COVID-19. Specimen: peripheral blood. The V call is TRBV5-1, the J call TRBJ1-2; D possibly corresponds to TRBD1 (6 bases). CDR3 in amino acids: CASSSETGGYGYTF. The CDR3 region has the DNA TGCGCCAGCAGCTCGGAGACAGGTGGCTATGGCTACACCTTC.